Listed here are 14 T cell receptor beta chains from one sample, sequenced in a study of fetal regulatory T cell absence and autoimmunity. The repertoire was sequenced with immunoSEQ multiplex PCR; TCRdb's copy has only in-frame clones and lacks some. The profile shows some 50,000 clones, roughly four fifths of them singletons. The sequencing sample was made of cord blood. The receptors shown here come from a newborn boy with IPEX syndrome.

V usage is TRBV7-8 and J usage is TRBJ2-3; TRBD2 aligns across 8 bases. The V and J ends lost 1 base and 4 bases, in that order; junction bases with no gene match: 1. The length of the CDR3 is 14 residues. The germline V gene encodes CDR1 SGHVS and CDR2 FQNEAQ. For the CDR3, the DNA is TGTGCCAGCAGCTTAGTAGCGGGACCAGATACGCAGTATTTT. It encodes CASSLVAGPDTQYF. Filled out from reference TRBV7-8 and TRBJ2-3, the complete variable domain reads GAGVSQSPRYKVAKRGQDVALRCDPISGHVSLFWYQQALGQGPEFLTYFQNEAQLDKSGLPSDRFFAERPEGSVSTLKIQRTQQEDSAVYLCASSLVAGPDTQYFGPGTRLTVL.

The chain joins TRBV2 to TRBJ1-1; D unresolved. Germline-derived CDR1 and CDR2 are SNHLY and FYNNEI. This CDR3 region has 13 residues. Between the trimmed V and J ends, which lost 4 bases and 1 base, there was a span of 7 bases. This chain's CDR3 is CASSGARNTEAFF. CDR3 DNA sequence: TGTGCCAGCAGTGGAGCGAGGAACACTGAAGCTTTCTTT.

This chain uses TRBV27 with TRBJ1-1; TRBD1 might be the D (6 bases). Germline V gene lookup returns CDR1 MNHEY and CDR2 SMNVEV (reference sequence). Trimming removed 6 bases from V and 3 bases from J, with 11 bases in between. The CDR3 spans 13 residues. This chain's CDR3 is CASSTDRYTEAFF. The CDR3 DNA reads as TGTGCCAGCAGCACCGACAGGTACACTGAAGCTTTCTTT.

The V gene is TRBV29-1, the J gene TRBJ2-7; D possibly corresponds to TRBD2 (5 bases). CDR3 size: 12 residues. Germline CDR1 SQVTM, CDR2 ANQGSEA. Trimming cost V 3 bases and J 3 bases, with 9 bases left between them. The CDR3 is CSVDNGNYEQYF. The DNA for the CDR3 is TGCAGCGTTGACAACGGGAACTACGAGCAGTACTTC.

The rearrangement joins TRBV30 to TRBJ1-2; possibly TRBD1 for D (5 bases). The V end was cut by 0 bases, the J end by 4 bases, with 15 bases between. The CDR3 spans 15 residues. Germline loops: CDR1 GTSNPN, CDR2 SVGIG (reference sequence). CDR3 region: CAWSVRFGQGYGYTF. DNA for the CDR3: TGTGCCTGGAGTGTACGTTTTGGTCAGGGCTATGGCTACACCTTC.

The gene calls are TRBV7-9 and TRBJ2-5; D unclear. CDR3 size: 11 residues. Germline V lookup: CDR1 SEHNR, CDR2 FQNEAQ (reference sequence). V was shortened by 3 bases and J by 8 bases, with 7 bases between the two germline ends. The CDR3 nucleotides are TGTGCCAGCAGCTTCTCTTCAACCCAGTACTTC. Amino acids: CASSFSSTQYF.

CDR3 DNA: TGTGCCAGCAGTCCGCGGGACAGGGGGACCCAGTACTTC. Amino acids: CASSPRDRGTQYF. The J gene is TRBJ2-5, the V gene TRBV27, with 10 bases fitting TRBD1. The germline CDR1 and CDR2 sequences are MNHEY and SMNVEV (reference sequence). Unmatched junction bases numbered 4, after V lost 5 bases and J lost 7 bases. The CDR3 contains 13 residues.

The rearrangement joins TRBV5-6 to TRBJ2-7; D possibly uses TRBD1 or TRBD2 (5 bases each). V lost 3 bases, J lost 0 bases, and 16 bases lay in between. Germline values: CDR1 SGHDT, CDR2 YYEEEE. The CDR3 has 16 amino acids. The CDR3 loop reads CASSSEEEGSSYEQYF. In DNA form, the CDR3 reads TGTGCCAGCAGCTCGGAAGAAGAGGGGAGCTCCTACGAGCAGTACTTC. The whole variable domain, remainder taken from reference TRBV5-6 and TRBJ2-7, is DAGVTQSPTHLIKTRGQQVTLRCSPKSGHDTVSWYQQALGQGPQFIFQYYEEEERQRGNFPDRFSGHQFPNYSSELNVNALLLGDSALYLCASSSEEEGSSYEQYFGPGTRLTVT.

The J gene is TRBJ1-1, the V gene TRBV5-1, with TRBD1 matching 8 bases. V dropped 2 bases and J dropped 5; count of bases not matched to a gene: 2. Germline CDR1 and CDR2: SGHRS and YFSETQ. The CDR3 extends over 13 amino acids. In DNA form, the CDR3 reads TGCGCCAGCAGCTTTACAGGGGGAACTGAAGCTTTCTTT. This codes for CASSFTGGTEAFF. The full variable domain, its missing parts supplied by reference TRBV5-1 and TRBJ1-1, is KAGVTQTPRYLIKTRGQQVTLSCSPISGHRSVSWYQQTPGQGLQFLFEYFSETQRNKGNFPGRFSGRQFSNSRSEMNVSTLELGDSALYLCASSFTGGTEAFFGQGTRLTVV.

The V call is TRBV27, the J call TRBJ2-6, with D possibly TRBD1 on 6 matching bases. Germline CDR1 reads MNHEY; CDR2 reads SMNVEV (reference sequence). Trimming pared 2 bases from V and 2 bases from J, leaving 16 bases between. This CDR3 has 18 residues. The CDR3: CASSLRTGFSPGANVLTF. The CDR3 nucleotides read TGTGCCAGCAGTTTAAGAACAGGGTTTAGCCCTGGGGCCAACGTCCTGACTTTC.

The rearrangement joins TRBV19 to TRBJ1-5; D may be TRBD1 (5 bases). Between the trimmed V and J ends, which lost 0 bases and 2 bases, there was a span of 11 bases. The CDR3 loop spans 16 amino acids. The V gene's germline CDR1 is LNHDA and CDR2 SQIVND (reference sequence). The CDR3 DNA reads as TGTGCCAGTAGTATAGAAGAGGGGAAAGGCAATCAGCCCCAGCATTTT. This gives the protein CASSIEEGKGNQPQHF.

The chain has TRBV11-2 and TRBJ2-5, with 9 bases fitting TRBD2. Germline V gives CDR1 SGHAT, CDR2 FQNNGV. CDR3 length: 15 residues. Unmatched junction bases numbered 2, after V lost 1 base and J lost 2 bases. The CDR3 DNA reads TGTGCCAGCAGCTTAGTGGGACTAGCACAAGAGACCCAGTACTTC. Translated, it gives CASSLVGLAQETQYF.

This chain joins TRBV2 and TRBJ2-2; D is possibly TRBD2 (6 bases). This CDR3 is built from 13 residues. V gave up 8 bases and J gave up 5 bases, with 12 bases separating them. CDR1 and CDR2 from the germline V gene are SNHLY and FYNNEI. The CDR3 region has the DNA TGTGCCAGCCGGGACTTGCCGACCGGGGAGCTGTTTTTT. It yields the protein CASRDLPTGELFF.

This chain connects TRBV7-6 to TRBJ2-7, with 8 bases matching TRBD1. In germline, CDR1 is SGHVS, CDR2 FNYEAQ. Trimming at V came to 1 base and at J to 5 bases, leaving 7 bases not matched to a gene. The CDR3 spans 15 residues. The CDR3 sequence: CASSLVGQGADEQYF. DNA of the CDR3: TGTGCCAGCAGCTTAGTGGGCCAGGGGGCGGACGAGCAGTACTTC. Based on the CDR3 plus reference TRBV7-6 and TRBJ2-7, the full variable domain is GAGVSQSPRYKVTKRGQDVALRCDPISGHVSLYWYRQALGQGPEFLTYFNYEAQQDKSGLPNDRFSAERPEGSISTLTIQRTEQRDSAMYRCASSLVGQGADEQYFGPGTRLTVT.